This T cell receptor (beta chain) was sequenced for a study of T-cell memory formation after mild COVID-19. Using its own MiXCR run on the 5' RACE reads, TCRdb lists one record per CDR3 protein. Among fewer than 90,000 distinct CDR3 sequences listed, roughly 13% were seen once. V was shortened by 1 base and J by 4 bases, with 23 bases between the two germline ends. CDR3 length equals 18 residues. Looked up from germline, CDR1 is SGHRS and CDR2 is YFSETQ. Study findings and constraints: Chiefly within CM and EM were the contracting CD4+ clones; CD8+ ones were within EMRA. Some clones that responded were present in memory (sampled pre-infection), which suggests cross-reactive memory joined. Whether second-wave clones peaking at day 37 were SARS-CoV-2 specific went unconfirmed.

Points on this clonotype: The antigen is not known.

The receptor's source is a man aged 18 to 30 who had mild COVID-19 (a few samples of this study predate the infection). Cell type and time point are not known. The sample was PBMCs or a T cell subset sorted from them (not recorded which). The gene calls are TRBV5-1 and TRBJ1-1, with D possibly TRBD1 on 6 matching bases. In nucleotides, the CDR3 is TGCGCCAGCAGCTTGTCCCCCGCCGGGACAAGGATTACCACTGAAGCTTTCTTT. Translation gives CASSLSPAGTRITTEAFF. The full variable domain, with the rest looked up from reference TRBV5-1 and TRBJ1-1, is KAGVTQTPRYLIKTRGQQVTLSCSPISGHRSVSWYQQTPGQGLQFLFEYFSETQRNKGNFPGRFSGRQFSNSRSEMNVSTLELGDSALYLCASSLSPAGTRITTEAFFGQGTRLTVV.